This record looks at one T cell receptor beta chain sequence and its context. As yet, its antigen is unknown. The data were obtained in a study of shared clonotypes between healthy human individuals. At the level of the study: The study enrolled a couple of women and three men aged 18 to 49. General study results and limits: The rarefaction results pointed to incomplete sorted-subset sequencing despite large depth. Relative to their counterparts shared across all four donors, non-shared clonotypes exhibited diminished generation probabilities.

The assay was carried out at the deep level. The method was immunoSEQ multiplex PCR; TCRdb's version includes in-frame clones alone and lacks a portion of them. Of about 2.4 million clones listed, 93% are singletons. The CDR3 has 15 amino acids. The germline CDR1 and CDR2 sequences are SGDLS and YYNGEE. V shed 3 bases and J 1 base; nucleotides not matched to a gene: 6. The chain combines TRBV9 with TRBJ2-5, with 7 bases that match TRBD2. The clonotype originates from a man between 18 and 29 years old in good health. Some clones in this sample may be carry-over from other donors' samples. The sample taken for sequencing was naive CD4+ T cells from PBMCs. The sample's subset: CD45RA+ positively selected. CDR3 amino acids: CASSGRPSGQETQYF. CDR3 DNA sequence: TGTGCCAGCAGCGGCCGACCTAGCGGCCAAGAGACCCAGTACTTC. Supplemented by reference TRBV9 and TRBJ2-5, the full variable domain reads DSGVTQTPKHLITATGQRVTLRCSPRSGDLSVYWYQQSLDQGLQFLIQYYNGEERAKGNILERFSAQQFPDLHSELNLSSLELGDSALYFCASSGRPSGQETQYFGPGTRLLVL.